These T cell receptor beta chains were read from a single sample in a study of T cell repertoires in cytomegalovirus infection. TCRdb redid the calling of the reads with MiXCR, one entry per CDR3 protein. This table has 360,000 or so distinct CDR3 sequences, approximately 35% appearing once. Their specific antigens are unknown. The sample was cultured PBMCs, taken from culture after CMV antigen stimulation. These receptors were taken from a human donor in good health (CMV status not recorded). Some clones in this sample may be carry-over from other donors' samples. CDR3s include the opening cysteine and the closing phenylalanine or tryptophan. Each record gives: CDR3 protein, CDR3 DNA, clone size, V gene, CDR3 length, D gene, J gene. D genes are given only for firm matches. Only some rows state a clone size, as once, few, many or a class for expanded clones.

CSAQEGGSEAFF,TGCAGTGCCCAGGAGGGGGGCTCTGAAGCTTTCTTT,few,TRBV20-1,12,.,TRBJ1-1
CASSFGPGRTSGQAVSPSTDTQYF,.,many,TRBV7-6,24,.,TRBJ2-3
CASIYSPTGNTIYF,TGTGCCAGCATCTATTCTCCCACTGGGAACACCATATATTTT,few,TRBV28,14,.,TRBJ1-3
CASSLTGDGGNTIYF,TGTGCCAGCAGCCTCACCGGGGACGGAGGAAACACCATATATTTT,.,TRBV7-2,15,.,TRBJ1-3
CASSSGMRGRVGTEAFF,TGTGCCAGCAGCTCCGGTATGAGGGGCAGGGTTGGTACTGAAGCTTTCTTT,many,TRBV7-2,17,.,TRBJ1-1
CASRIRDEQFF,TGTGCCAGTAGGATTAGGGATGAGCAGTTCTTC,.,TRBV19,11,.,TRBJ2-1
CASSQWIGTDTQYF,TGCGCCAGCAGCCAATGGATTGGCACAGATACGCAGTATTTT,.,TRBV4-3,14,.,TRBJ2-3
CASSLSGYYGYTF,TGTGCCAGCAGTTTATCAGGGTACTATGGCTACACCTTC,.,TRBV12-3/TRBV12-4,13,.,TRBJ1-2
CASSFPRNTEAFF,TGTGCCAGCAGCTTCCCCCGGAACACTGAAGCTTTCTTT,many,TRBV7-2,13,.,TRBJ1-1
CSVLPSGAYNEQFF,TGCAGCGTTCTACCTAGCGGGGCATACAATGAGCAGTTCTTC,.,TRBV29-1,14,TRBD2,TRBJ2-1
CASISASGAGLQFF,TGTGCCAGCATATCGGCTAGCGGGGCGGGTCTGCAGTTCTTC,.,TRBV27,14,TRBD2,TRBJ2-1
CATRRAWSGANVLTF,TGTGCCACCAGACGCGCCTGGTCTGGGGCCAACGTCCTGACTTTC,few,TRBV19,15,.,TRBJ2-6
CASSQTRSNQPQHF,TGCGCCAGCAGCCAGACCCGGAGCAATCAGCCCCAGCATTTT,.,TRBV4-3,14,.,TRBJ1-5
CASSLAQVGGGKDTQYF,TGTGCCAGCAGCTTAGCTCAGGTGGGGGGAGGAAAAGATACGCAGTATTTT,few,TRBV7-2,17,.,TRBJ2-3
CSAREADTQYF,TGCAGCGCACGGGAGGCAGATACGCAGTATTTT,few,TRBV29-1,11,TRBD2,TRBJ2-3
CSARTSGSYEQYF,TGCAGTGCTAGAACTAGCGGTTCCTACGAGCAGTACTTC,many,TRBV20-1,13,TRBD2,TRBJ2-7
CASSYARRSHTRTEAFF,TGTGCCAGCAGTTACGCCAGGCGAAGCCATACCCGAACTGAAGCTTTCTTT,.,TRBV6-5,17,.,TRBJ1-1
CASSLMAGAPYEQYF,TGTGCCAGCAGTCTTATGGCGGGAGCACCCTACGAGCAGTACTTC,.,TRBV12-3/TRBV12-4,15,TRBD2,TRBJ2-7
CASSYTLGTSYNEQFF,TGTGCCAGCAGTTATACTCTCGGAACCTCCTACAATGAGCAGTTCTTC,.,TRBV27,16,.,TRBJ2-1
CASPPQGTNTEAFF,TGTGCCAGTCCGCCCCAGGGGACGAACACTGAAGCTTTCTTT,.,TRBV19,14,.,TRBJ1-1
CASSIPGTGDTGELFF,TGTGCCAGTAGTATTCCGGGGACAGGCGACACCGGGGAGCTGTTTTTT,.,TRBV19,16,TRBD1,TRBJ2-2
CASSPGTGVHTQYF,TGTGCCAGCAGCCCAGGGACAGGCGTACATACGCAGTATTTT,many,TRBV7-2,14,TRBD1,TRBJ2-3
CASSYGPRDEREGRGQETQYF,TGTGCCAGCAGCTACGGGCCCCGAGACGAGCGGGAGGGCAGGGGCCAAGAGACCCAGTACTTC,.,TRBV7-8,21,TRBD2,TRBJ2-5
CASSLIQEQVTQYF,TGTGCCAGCAGTTTAATTCAGGAGCAGGTTACGCAGTATTTT,few,TRBV28,14,.,TRBJ2-3
CASSSGTAHDEQYF,TGTGCCAGCAGTTCCGGGACGGCCCATGATGAGCAGTACTTC,.,TRBV12-3/TRBV12-4,14,.,TRBJ2-7
CASSDPGQGAQETQYF,TGTGCCAGCAGTGATCCGGGACAGGGGGCCCAAGAGACCCAGTACTTC,many,TRBV6-1,16,TRBD1,TRBJ2-5
CASRQGGETQYF,TGTGCCAGCCGACAGGGAGGAGAGACCCAGTACTTC,.,TRBV2,12,.,TRBJ2-5
CASSQTYNEQFF,TGTGCCAGCAGCCAAACTTACAATGAGCAGTTCTTC,.,TRBV14,12,.,TRBJ2-1
CASSGEDTQYF,TGTGCCAGCAGCGGTGAAGATACGCAGTATTTT,.,TRBV9,11,.,TRBJ2-3
CASSYSRNPEGNTGELFF,TGTGCCAGCAGTTACTCGAGAAACCCCGAAGGAAACACCGGGGAGCTGTTTTTT,few,TRBV6-2/TRBV6-3,18,.,TRBJ2-2
CSARQTWDSNTDTQYF,TGCAGTGCTAGACAAACTTGGGACTCAAACACAGATACGCAGTATTTT,.,TRBV20-1,16,.,TRBJ2-3
CASSLGDSGRVDEQYF,TGTGCCAGCAGCTTAGGGGATAGCGGGAGGGTTGACGAGCAGTACTTC,.,TRBV11-2,16,TRBD2,TRBJ2-7